This T cell receptor (beta chain) comes out of a study of T cell responses to AZD1222 COVID-19 vaccine. Study at large: Recipients boosted at about 4 weeks or about 12 weeks are pooled. Study outcomes and limitations: Baseline serology detected seropositivity in only 5 to 7 AZD1222 recipients. Across spike, vaccine-associated CD4 TCRs were found, dominant at 160-218 and 743-854. Nearly half of the spike-specific TCRs reportedly recognize variant regions that carry no mutations.

This clone was seen only once. Its specificity is unknown. This CDR3 has 13 amino acids. Trimming stripped 1 base from V and 0 bases from J, with 4 bases between. Germline-derived CDR1 and CDR2 are SGHDT and YYEEEE. Produced via immunoSEQ multiplex PCR; TCRdb's table is partial and in-frame only. The table shows approximately 120,000 clones, with around 89% occurring only once. The source of this sequence is an adult in good health. The sample was peripheral blood, taken on day 0 of AZD1222 vaccination. The chain uses TRBV5-6 and TRBJ1-1; the D is unclear. The CDR3 region is CASSLYLNTEAFF. In DNA, the CDR3 is TGTGCCAGCAGCTTGTATCTGAACACTGAAGCTTTCTTT. Full variable domain (missing parts from reference TRBV5-6 and TRBJ1-1): DAGVTQSPTHLIKTRGQQVTLRCSPKSGHDTVSWYQQALGQGPQFIFQYYEEEERQRGNFPDRFSGHQFPNYSSELNVNALLLGDSALYLCASSLYLNTEAFFGQGTRLTVV.